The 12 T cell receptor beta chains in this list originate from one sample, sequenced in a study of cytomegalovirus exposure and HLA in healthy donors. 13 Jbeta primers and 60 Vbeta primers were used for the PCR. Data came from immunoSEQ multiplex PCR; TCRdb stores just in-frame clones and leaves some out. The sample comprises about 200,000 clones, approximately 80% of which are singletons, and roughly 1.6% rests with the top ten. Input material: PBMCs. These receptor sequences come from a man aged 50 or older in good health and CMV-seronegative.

The CDR3 nucleotides are TGTGCCACCAGCAGGATGAGGACAGGGGGAAGCTCCTATAATTCACCCCTCCACTTT. Translation gives CATSRMRTGGSSYNSPLHF. This chain links TRBV15 with TRBJ1-6; 10 bases fit TRBD1. In germline, CDR1 is LNHNV, CDR2 YYDKDF (reference sequence). The CDR3 is 19 residues long. V was clipped by 3 bases and J by 0 bases; unmatched bases: 8.

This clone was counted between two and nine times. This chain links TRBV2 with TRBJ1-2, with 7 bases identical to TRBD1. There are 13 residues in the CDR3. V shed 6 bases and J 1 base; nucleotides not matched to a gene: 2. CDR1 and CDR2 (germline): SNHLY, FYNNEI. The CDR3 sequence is CASRRDSNYGYTF. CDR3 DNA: TGTGCCAGCAGGCGGGACAGTAACTATGGCTACACCTTC. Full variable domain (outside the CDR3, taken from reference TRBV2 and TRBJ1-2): EPEVTQTPSHQVTQMGQEVILRCVPISNHLYFYWYRQILGQKVEFLVSFYNNEISEKSEIFDDQFSVERPDGSNFTLKIRSTKLEDSAMYFCASRRDSNYGYTFGSGTRLTVV.

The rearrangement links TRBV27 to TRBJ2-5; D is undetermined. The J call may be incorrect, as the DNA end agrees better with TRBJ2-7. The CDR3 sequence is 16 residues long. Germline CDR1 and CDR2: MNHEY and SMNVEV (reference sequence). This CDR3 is CASSPLVSALSYEQYF. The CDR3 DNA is TGTGCCAGCAGTCCCCTTGTTAGTGCACTCTCCTACGAGCAGTACTTC.

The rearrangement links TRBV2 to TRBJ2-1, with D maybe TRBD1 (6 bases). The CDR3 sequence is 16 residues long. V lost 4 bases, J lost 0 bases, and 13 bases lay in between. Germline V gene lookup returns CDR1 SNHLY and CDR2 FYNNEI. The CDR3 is CASSALTGSSYNEQFF. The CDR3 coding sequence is TGTGCCAGCAGTGCGCTTACAGGGAGCTCCTACAATGAGCAGTTCTTC.

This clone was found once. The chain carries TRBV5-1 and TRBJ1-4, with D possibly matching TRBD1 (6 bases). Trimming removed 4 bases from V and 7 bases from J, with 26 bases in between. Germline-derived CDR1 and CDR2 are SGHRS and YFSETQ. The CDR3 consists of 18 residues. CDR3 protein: CASSPLGDNRGGSEKLFF. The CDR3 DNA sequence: TGCGCCAGCAGCCCCTTAGGAGACAACCGAGGGGGAAGTGAAAAACTGTTTTTT.

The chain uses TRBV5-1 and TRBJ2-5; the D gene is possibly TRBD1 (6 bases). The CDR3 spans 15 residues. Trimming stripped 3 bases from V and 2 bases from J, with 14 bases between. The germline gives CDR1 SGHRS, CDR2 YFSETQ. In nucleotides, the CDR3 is TGCGCCAGCAGCTGGACAGCTCAGGATCAAGAGACCCAGTACTTC. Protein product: CASSWTAQDQETQYF.

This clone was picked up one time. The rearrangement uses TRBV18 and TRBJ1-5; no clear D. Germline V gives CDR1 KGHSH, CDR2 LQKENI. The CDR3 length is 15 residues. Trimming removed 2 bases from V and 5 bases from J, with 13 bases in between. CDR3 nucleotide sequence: TGTGCCAGCTCACCATTTAAGATAAGCGATCAGCCCCAGCATTTT. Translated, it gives CASSPFKISDQPQHF.

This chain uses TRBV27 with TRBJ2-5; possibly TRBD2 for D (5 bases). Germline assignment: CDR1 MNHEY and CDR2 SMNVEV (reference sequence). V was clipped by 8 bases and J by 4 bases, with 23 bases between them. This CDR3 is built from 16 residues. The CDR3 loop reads CASSPRRADRGETQYF. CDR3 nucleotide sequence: TGTGCCAGCTCTCCAAGGCGGGCGGACCGGGGAGAGACCCAGTACTTC.

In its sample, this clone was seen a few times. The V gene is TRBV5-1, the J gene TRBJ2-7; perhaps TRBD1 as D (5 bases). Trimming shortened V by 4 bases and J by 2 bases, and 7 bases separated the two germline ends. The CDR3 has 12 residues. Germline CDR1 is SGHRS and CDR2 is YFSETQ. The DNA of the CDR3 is TGCGCCAGCAGCACAGGAGCCTACGAGCAGTACTTC. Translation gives CASSTGAYEQYF.

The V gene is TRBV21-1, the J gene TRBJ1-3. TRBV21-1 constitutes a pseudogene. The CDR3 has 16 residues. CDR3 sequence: CASSKGYRDGGNTIYF. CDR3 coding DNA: TGTGCCAGCAGCAAAGGGTATCGGGATGGTGGAAACACCATATATTTT.

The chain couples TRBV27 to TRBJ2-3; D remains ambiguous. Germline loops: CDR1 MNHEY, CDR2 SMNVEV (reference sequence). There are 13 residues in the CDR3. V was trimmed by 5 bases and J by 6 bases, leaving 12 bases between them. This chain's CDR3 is CASSAYERDTQYF. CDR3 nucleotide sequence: TGTGCCAGCAGTGCATACGAGAGGGATACGCAGTATTTT.

The DNA for the CDR3 is TGTGCCAGCAGCTTAGTAGGGAGCGGGAGGGCCTACAATGAGCAGTTCTTC. This gives the protein CASSLVGSGRAYNEQFF. This rearrangement joins TRBV11-2 to TRBJ2-1; 10 bases match TRBD2. From germline, CDR1 is SGHAT and CDR2 FQNNGV. V dropped 1 base and J dropped 2; count of bases not matched to a gene: 5. This CDR3 region has 17 residues.